The 29 T cell receptor beta chains listed next were all sequenced from one sample in a study of CD4 T cells in relation to SARS-CoV-2 and coronaviruses. Unexposed donor CD4+ T cells date from about 2011-2019, before the COVID-19 pandemic. Data came from immunoSEQ multiplex PCR; TCRdb stores just in-frame clones and leaves some out. The table includes some 69,000 clones, 85% to 95% detected once. Sample: naive CD4+ T cells from PBMCs. Documented subset: naive CD4+ T cells isolated by negative enrichment. The receptors derive from a human donor in good health.

As regards this clone: This sample also contains other DNA sequences that code for the same CDR3. V and J are TRBV28 and TRBJ1-5; tentatively, D is TRBD1 (5 bases). The length of the CDR3 is 12 residues. From germline, CDR1 is MDHEN and CDR2 SYDVKM. V lost 5 bases, J lost 4 bases, and 6 bases lay in between. CDR3 coding DNA: TGTGCCAGCAGTCAGGGAAATCAGCCCCAGCATTTT. It codes for CASSQGNQPQHF.

V and J are TRBV6-1 and TRBJ2-1, with TRBD2 as a possible D gene (6 bases). The CDR3 consists of 15 residues. The V gene lost 1 base and the J gene lost 9 bases, with 16 bases spanning the gap. From germline, CDR1 is MNHNS and CDR2 SASEGT. The CDR3 reads CASSEDRLGLVEQFF. The CDR3, as DNA: TGTGCCAGCAGTGAAGACAGACTAGGCTTGGTTGAGCAGTTCTTC.

The V call is TRBV9, the J call TRBJ2-1, with a possible D match to TRBD2 (7 bases). V was clipped by 2 bases and J by 0 bases, with 24 bases between them. CDR3 length: 20 amino acids. CDR1 is SGDLS, CDR2 YYNGEE, per germline. In nucleotides, the CDR3 is TGTGCCAGCAGCGTGAGGGGGGAGGGGTTGGGAGGGAGCTCCTACAATGAGCAGTTCTTC. Its translation is CASSVRGEGLGGSSYNEQFF.

The V call is TRBV11-3, the J call TRBJ2-7; the D gene is possibly TRBD2 (6 bases). Trimming took off 6 bases at V and 0 bases at J, with 15 bases between the two ends. Germline-derived CDR1 and CDR2 are SGHNT and YENEEA. CDR3 length: 15 amino acids. The CDR3 DNA reads TGTGCCAGCAGTCTGGGCCGGGGGAGCTCCTACGAGCAGTACTTC. It translates to CASSLGRGSSYEQYF.

The chain combines TRBV21-1 with TRBJ2-5; TRBD1 is the table's D call and was not checked against the DNA. TRBV21-1 has pseudogene status. The CDR3 consists of 16 residues. The CDR3 loop is CASSKSHQGNQETQYF. CDR3 DNA sequence: TGTGCCAGCAGCAAAAGTCACCAGGGGAATCAAGAGACCCAGTACTTC.

This clone was seen a single time. This chain uses TRBV6-1 with TRBJ2-5; D may be TRBD2 (5 bases). Germline CDR1 and CDR2: MNHNS and SASEGT. This CDR3 is built from 16 residues. Trimming removed 3 bases at V and 5 bases at J, with 19 bases between. The CDR3 nucleotides are TGTGCCAGCAGTGAGAATCCGGGAAGAAGGACGGAGACCCAGTACTTC. This translates into CASSENPGRRTETQYF.

The chain couples TRBV2 to TRBJ1-1; TRBD1 is a possible D gene (6 bases). This CDR3 comprises 14 residues. Germline V gene sequence: CDR1 SNHLY, CDR2 FYNNEI. V lost 3 bases and J lost 0, with 8 bases in between. CDR3 bases: TGTGCCAGCAGTGAGCAGGGGTTGAACACTGAAGCTTTCTTT. This gives the protein CASSEQGLNTEAFF. Full variable domain (missing parts from reference TRBV2 and TRBJ1-1): EPEVTQTPSHQVTQMGQEVILRCVPISNHLYFYWYRQILGQKVEFLVSFYNNEISEKSEIFDDQFSVERPDGSNFTLKIRSTKLEDSAMYFCASSEQGLNTEAFFGQGTRLTVV.

This clone showed up just once. The V and J genes are TRBV28 and TRBJ1-5; 8 bases are shared with TRBD1. The J segment lost 6 bases and the V segment lost 7 bases, leaving 11 bases of the junction unmatched. Germline V gene data show CDR1 as MDHEN and CDR2 as SYDVKM. The CDR3 length is 15 residues. The CDR3 DNA sequence: TGTGCCAGCACCGTGGACAGGGAGGCAATTCAGCCCCAGCATTTT. This encodes CASTVDREAIQPQHF.

The chain carries TRBV7-6 and TRBJ2-1; maybe TRBD1 (6 bases). The V end lost 5 bases, the J end lost 7 bases, and 21 bases lay between the germline ends. The CDR3 totals 16 residues. Germline values: CDR1 SGHVS, CDR2 FNYEAQ. CDR3: CASSPEGGERGNEQFF. The DNA of the CDR3 is TGTGCCAGCAGCCCAGAAGGGGGAGAAAGGGGTAATGAGCAGTTCTTC.

The J gene is TRBJ2-2, the V gene TRBV3-1 (or the pseudogene TRBV3-2), with a possible D match to TRBD1 (6 bases). V lost 4 bases and J lost 3, with 9 bases in between. The CDR3 has 14 residues. Germline values: CDR1 LGHDT, CDR2 YNNKEL (reference sequence). This CDR3 is CASSLRTDTGELFF. The CDR3 DNA sequence: TGTGCCAGCAGCCTCCGGACAGACACCGGGGAGCTGTTTTTT.

V usage is TRBV28 and J usage is TRBJ2-7, with a possible D match to TRBD1 (6 bases). CDR1 is MDHEN, CDR2 SYDVKM, per germline. This CDR3 is built from 14 residues. V lost 8 bases and J 1 base, leaving 15 bases between the germline ends. CDR3 bases: TGTGCCAGCGAAGGTCCCGGGACATCCTACGAGCAGTACTTC. Translated: CASEGPGTSYEQYF.

The V gene is TRBV6-5, the J gene TRBJ2-3, with TRBD2 identical over 9 bases. The V gene's germline CDR1 is MNHEY and CDR2 SVGAGI. Trimming cost V 6 bases and J 3 bases; bases outside gene matches: 4. CDR3 length: 14 residues. DNA of the CDR3: TGTGCCAGCAGAGCAAGCGGGAGGACAGATACGCAGTATTTT. Its translation is CASRASGRTDTQYF.

The genes are TRBV18 and TRBJ2-7; D assignment may be TRBD1 or TRBD2 (5 bases each). This CDR3 comprises 15 residues. Germline loops: CDR1 KGHSH, CDR2 LQKENI. Trimming pared 3 bases from V and 6 bases from J, leaving 18 bases between. For the CDR3, the DNA is TGTGCCAGCTCACCTTTCCGGGACGGTGGAGTCGAGCAGTACTTC. Translating gives CASSPFRDGGVEQYF.

The V call is TRBV14, the J call TRBJ2-3; a possible D gene is TRBD2 (5 bases). There are 14 residues in the CDR3. Trimming shortened V by 4 bases and J by 8 bases, and 16 bases separated the two germline ends. Germline V CDR1 and CDR2: SGHDN, FVKESK. Here the CDR3 DNA reads TGTGCCAGCAGCCCGGGATTCCTAGTGGGTACGCAGTATTTT. It encodes CASSPGFLVGTQYF.

V usage is TRBV5-1 and J usage is TRBJ2-5; TRBD2 aligns across 15 bases. Looked up from germline, CDR1 is SGHRS and CDR2 is YFSETQ. V was pared by 7 bases and J by 0 bases, with 10 bases of the junction left unmatched. This CDR3 region has 18 residues. In DNA form, the CDR3 reads TGCGCCAGCGGAAACGGGGGACTAGCGGGGGGAAACCAAGAGACCCAGTACTTC. It specifies CASGNGGLAGGNQETQYF.

J is TRBJ2-3 and V is TRBV9; D is undetermined. The CDR3 extends over 14 amino acids. Trimming cost V 0 bases and J 1 base, with 6 bases left between them. The germline V gene encodes CDR1 SGDLS and CDR2 YYNGEE. The CDR3 is CASSVDYGTDTQYF. The CDR3 nucleotides read TGTGCCAGCAGCGTAGATTACGGCACAGATACGCAGTATTTT.

J is TRBJ1-1 and V is TRBV4-2; D is unclear. Germline loops: CDR1 LGHNA, CDR2 YNFKEQ. The CDR3 totals 14 residues. The germline V and J ends were trimmed by 4 bases and 0 bases, with 9 bases remaining between them. The CDR3 region has the DNA TGTGCCAGCAGCCCCCCCGGGGTGAACACTGAAGCTTTCTTT. Its protein product is CASSPPGVNTEAFF.

V and J are TRBV5-1 and TRBJ2-1, with a weak D call TRBD2 (5 bases). The ends were cut back, 0 bases at V and 4 bases at J, with 11 bases in the middle. The CDR3 is 15 amino acids. Per germline, CDR1 SGHRS and CDR2 YFSETQ. CDR3 DNA: TGCGCCAGCAGCTTGGACAGCGGTCGTTACAATGAGCAGTTCTTC. Encoded protein: CASSLDSGRYNEQFF.

The V and J genes are TRBV12-3 or TRBV12-4 and TRBJ1-2; D is unresolved. Trimming shortened V by 5 bases and J by 3 bases, and 10 bases separated the two germline ends. There are 13 residues in the CDR3. The CDR3 DNA sequence: TGTGCCAGCAGTCTTTCCGGAGACTATGGCTACACCTTC. This sequence encodes CASSLSGDYGYTF.

The chain carries TRBV7-2 and TRBJ2-1, with TRBD1 as a possible D gene (5 bases). The germline V and J ends were trimmed by 5 bases and 5 bases, with 25 bases remaining between them. Per the germline V gene, CDR1 is SGHTA and CDR2 is FQGNSA. There are 18 residues in the CDR3. The CDR3 region is CASSNRGIGTLRNNEQFF. CDR3 in DNA: TGTGCCAGCAGCAATAGGGGTATCGGAACTCTAAGAAACAATGAGCAGTTCTTC.

The chain couples TRBV2 to TRBJ2-5; 8 positions match TRBD1. CDR3 length: 19 amino acids. Losses at the gene ends were 8 bases for V and 1 base for J; bases not matched to a gene: 21. The germline V gene has CDR1 SNHLY and CDR2 FYNNEI. The CDR3, as DNA: TGTGCCAGCTCCGCTAGGTCCGGCAGGGGGCGAGGGGGCCAAGAGACCCAGTACTTC. Its protein is CASSARSGRGRGGQETQYF.

The genes are TRBV28 and TRBJ2-1, with D tentatively TRBD2 (6 bases). Per germline, CDR1 MDHEN and CDR2 SYDVKM. With 3 bases removed from V and 9 bases from J, the gap between germline ends came to 18 bases. The CDR3 covers 15 residues. As DNA, the CDR3 is TGTGCCAGCAGTTTGGGAGGAACGGGATCTGGTGAGCAGTTCTTC. Encoded protein: CASSLGGTGSGEQFF.

The rearrangement joins TRBV2 to TRBJ1-1; 8 bases map to TRBD1. V was clipped by 4 bases and J by 5 bases; unmatched bases: 6. The length of the CDR3 is 14 residues. Germline values: CDR1 SNHLY, CDR2 FYNNEI. CDR3 in amino acids: CASSVVTGVTEAFF. The CDR3 DNA reads as TGTGCCAGCAGTGTTGTGACAGGGGTAACTGAAGCTTTCTTT.

The J gene is TRBJ2-3, the V gene TRBV25-1; 7 bases are shared with TRBD2. From germline, CDR1 is MGHDK and CDR2 SYGVNS. The trim removed 1 base at V and 7 bases at J, leaving 8 bases unmatched. The CDR3 contains 15 residues. The CDR3 DNA sequence: TGTGCCAGCAGTGAATCTGGCGGGAGACTAAATACGCAGTATTTT. Translation: CASSESGGRLNTQYF.

V usage is TRBV20-1 and J usage is TRBJ2-1; TRBD2 aligns across 10 bases. Germline V gene lookup returns CDR1 DFQATT and CDR2 SNEGSKA (reference sequence). The length of the CDR3 is 15 residues. V was pared by 3 bases and J by 5 bases, with 7 bases of the junction left unmatched. CDR3 coding DNA: TGCAGTGCTAGTTCTTCGCTAGCGGGGGACAATGAGCAGTTCTTC. Protein sequence: CSASSSLAGDNEQFF.

The chain couples TRBV6-5 to TRBJ1-2; no definite D call. V lost 2 bases and J 4 bases, leaving 14 bases between the germline ends. Germline CDR1 reads MNHEY; CDR2 reads SVGAGI. This CDR3 is built from 15 residues. Written as DNA, the CDR3 is TGTGCCAGCAGTTACCGACGGAGGGCTAGCTATGGCTACACCTTC. Translating it yields CASSYRRRASYGYTF.

A note on this clone: Different DNA sequences within this sample yield the same CDR3. The rearrangement uses TRBV28 and TRBJ1-5; D not resolved. The V end lost 6 bases, the J end lost 1 base, and 4 bases lay between the germline ends. This CDR3 contains 12 residues. Per the germline V gene, CDR1 is MDHEN and CDR2 is SYDVKM. CDR3: CASRSSNQPQHF. CDR3 coding DNA: TGTGCCAGCAGATCGAGCAATCAGCCCCAGCATTTT.

The DNA for the CDR3 is TGTGCCAGCAGCTTGTTTGTTTTCTCCCGTACCTACGAGCAGTACTTC. Residues: CASSLFVFSRTYEQYF. V is TRBV5-4 and J is TRBJ2-7; D gene ambiguous. V shed 1 base and J shed 2 bases, with 16 bases lying between them. Germline V gene sequence: CDR1 SGHNT, CDR2 YYREEE (reference sequence). CDR3 length equals 16 residues.

CDR3 protein: CATSRDSQAYEQYF. DNA for the CDR3: TGTGCCACCAGCAGGGACAGCCAGGCCTACGAGCAGTACTTC. The chain couples TRBV15 to TRBJ2-7; D is possibly TRBD1 (6 bases). This CDR3 has 14 amino acids. V lost 3 bases and J 2 bases, leaving 11 bases between the germline ends. Per the germline V gene, CDR1 is LNHNV and CDR2 is YYDKDF (reference sequence).